A single sample is the source of the 3 T cell receptor beta chains below, sequenced in a study of T and B cells in COVID-19 patients. BIOMED2 TRB-A/B primer pools were used in multiplex TRB PCR. Using its own MiXCR run on the multiplex PCR reads, TCRdb lists one record per CDR3 protein. The sample lists more than 10,000 distinct CDR3 sequences, approximately 35% occurring once. Blood genomic DNA input for TRB amplification was about 240-550 ng. Sequenced input: blood. These receptors were obtained from a human donor with active COVID-19.

The rearrangement uses TRBV5-1 and TRBJ2-5; 10 bases are shared with TRBD2. V was clipped by 2 bases and J by 1 base; unmatched bases: 11. The CDR3 spans 18 residues. In germline, CDR1 is SGHRS, CDR2 YFSETQ. CDR3 sequence reads: CASSFNSYRTSGQETQYF. CDR3 in DNA: TGCGCCAGCAGCTTCAACAGCTACCGGACTAGCGGCCAAGAGACCCAGTACTTC.

The J gene is TRBJ2-6, the V gene TRBV13; 8 positions match TRBD2. The CDR3 covers 16 residues. The trim removed 1 base at V and 3 bases at J, leaving 2 bases unmatched. The germline CDR1 and CDR2 sequences are PRHDT and FYEKMQ (reference sequence). CDR3 residues: CASSLAGGNGANVLTF. The CDR3 coding sequence is TGTGCCAGCAGCTTAGCGGGGGGGAATGGGGCCAACGTCCTGACTTTC.

As to this clonotype: A read error is possible here, since a much larger clone lies one base away. The chain uses TRBV19 and TRBJ1-2, with TRBD1 matching 7 bases. Germline loops: CDR1 LNHDA, CDR2 SQIVND (reference sequence). The CDR3 runs to 15 residues. Unmatched junction bases numbered 11, after V lost 5 bases and J lost 5 bases. The CDR3 nucleotides are TGTGCCAGTAGTTCATCCGCGGGACAGAGGTATGGCTACACCTTC. It translates to CASSSSAGQRYGYTF.